This record concerns one TCR beta chain sequence. In this sample, this clone turned up once. The antigen it binds to is not known. Base qualities are not provided; no much larger clone lies one nucleotide away. The immunoSEQ Assay, a bias-controlled multiplex PCR, was used to amplify TCRbeta CDR3 regions from genomic DNA. The source study handled its data this way. The number of nucleated cells in each sample was estimated by amplification of reference gene primers within the assay. Sequence reads were collapsed and filtered to measure the absolute abundance of every unique TCRbeta CDR3 rearrangement. For each sample, productive Simpson clonality was calculated by taking the square root of Simpson's diversity index across productive rearrangements. TCRdb stores this immuneACCESS table with in-frame sequences only. Part of the clones is absent; in the studies checked, under half of the shortfall reflects unresolved V genes, and no reason is known for the rest. That table is the source of V, J and clone size, and D and trimming were worked out from the DNA. This sample gives about 290,000 clones in total; just over 85% of them show up just once. The ten largest clones represent approximately 3% of the sample.

This specimen comes from a study of blood T cell repertoires in COVID-19 (dated by TCRdb to 2020 to 2022). General notes on the study: Samples from collaborators originated in the United States, Italy and Spain and spanned both the acute and convalescent phases of COVID-19. HLA class I and class II types, where available, came from metadata supplied by the sample provider rather than from assay-based typing. Deeply sampled blood TCRbeta repertoires from subjects exposed to, actively infected with, or recovered from COVID-19 were included in the dataset. The material from the prospective study consisted of cDNA or gDNA derived from T cells, B-cell-depleted T cells, or PBMCs. A de-identified subject ID, COVID-19 status, age in years and sex were almost always included in the sample metadata. The samples were drawn from two sources: the first 160 participants of the ongoing ImmuneRACE study, and some 1,300 subjects contributed by 6 global collaborators. The repertoires were released in a freely available public database meant as a resource for research on the immune response to SARS-CoV-2.

Whole blood was collected in K2EDTA tubes by collaborating institutions according to the institutions' own protocols. Collaborator samples were shipped for TCRbeta analysis as frozen whole blood, isolated PBMCs, or DNA extracted from either sample type. Study-wide findings and limitations: The quantity of clinical and demographic metadata differed by source and by participant and was supplied without curation.

There are 16 amino acids in the CDR3, from cysteine to phenylalanine inclusive. The retained sequence is limited to the CDR3, 48 bases, with the frame set at the first base. Sequences LNHNV (CDR1) and YYDKDF (CDR2) are obtained from the germline V gene (reference sequence). V is cut back by 2 bases and J by 4 bases, with 5 bases in the junction unmatched. Here the chain combines TRBV15 and TRBJ1-4; TRBD1 aligns with 9 central bases. What was sequenced was peripheral blood. The sequence was collected from a woman aged 25 to 45 with active or convalescent COVID-19. The nucleotides are TGTGCCACCAGCAGACCTAACAGGGGGCATAATGAAAAACTGTTTTTT. Translated, this is CATSRPNRGHNEKLFF.